This is a list of T cell receptor beta chains from one sample in a study of cytomegalovirus exposure and HLA in healthy donors. Clones were read by immunoSEQ multiplex PCR, and TCRdb kept only the in-frame ones, dropping some. The repertoire has tens of thousands of clones, approximately 61% of them found once; the top ten carry around 6.9%. Input material: PBMCs. These receptor sequences come from a woman in her fifties or sixties in good health and CMV-seropositive. The CDR3 runs from the conserved cysteine through the conserved F or W. A D gene is named only where the DNA matches it firmly. Clone size appears in some rows only: once, few, many, or a class for an expanded clone.

- | TRBJ1-1 | TRBV6-1 | TRBD1 | CASRTGVTLNTEAFF | TGTGCCAGCAGGACAGGGGTGACACTGAACACTGAAGCTTTCTTT
- | TRBJ1-6 | TRBV5-1 | - | CASSPSDGSSPLHF | TGCGCCAGCAGCCCAAGCGACGGATCTTCACCCCTCCACTTT
- | TRBJ1-1 | TRBV6-6 | - | CASSQGTSEAFF | TGTGCCAGCAGTCAAGGGACATCCGAAGCTTTCTTT
- | TRBJ1-6 | TRBV6-5 | - | CASSWTANSPLHF | TGTGCCAGCAGTTGGACAGCTAATTCACCCCTCCACTTT
few | TRBJ1-6 | TRBV19 | TRBD1 | CASSHQGGPLHF | TGTGCCAGTAGTCACCAGGGGGGACCCCTCCACTTT
- | TRBJ1-1 | TRBV5-5 | - | CASSSPEGGRVEAFF | TGTGCCAGCAGCTCGCCGGAGGGGGGGCGCGTAGAGGCTTTCTTT
- | TRBJ1-2 | TRBV6-5 | TRBD1 | CASSYSQGGYGYTF | TGTGCCAGCAGTTACTCGCAGGGGGGATATGGCTACACCTTC
- | TRBJ1-1 | TRBV6-5 | TRBD1 | CASSYSTGQGRRAFF | TGTGCCAGCAGTTACTCGACGGGACAGGGGAGGCGAGCTTTCTTT
- | TRBJ1-2 | TRBV10-3 | - | CAISLIRRRGDYGYTF | TGTGCCATCAGCCTGATCCGACGTCGGGGTGACTATGGCTACACCTTC
- | TRBJ2-5 | TRBV2 | - | CASSESLATETQYF | TGTGCCAGCAGTGAATCGCTAGCAACGGAGACCCAGTACTTC
- | TRBJ1-5 | TRBV28 | - | CASSHRARWPQHF | TGTGCCAGCAGTCACAGGGCCCGGTGGCCCCAGCATTTT
- | TRBJ2-3 | TRBV27 | - | CASSPQVRDTQYF | TGTGCCAGCAGTCCCCAGGTTAGGGATACGCAGTATTTT
few | TRBJ1-2 | TRBV6-5 | - | CASSYSYVSPDGYTF | TGTGCCAGCAGTTACTCCTACGTGTCTCCGGATGGCTACACCTTC
- | TRBJ1-1 | TRBV9 | TRBD1 | CASSVAPDRHTEAFF | TGTGCCAGCAGCGTCGCCCCGGACAGGCACACTGAAGCTTTCTTT
once | TRBJ1-5 | TRBV11-2 | - | CASSLDGHTNQPQHF | TGTGCCAGCAGCTTAGATGGCCATACCAATCAGCCCCAGCATTTT
- | TRBJ2-2 | TRBV6-5 | TRBD1 | CASRGDRDIGELFF | TGTGCCAGCAGGGGGGACAGGGATATCGGGGAGCTGTTTTTT
- | TRBJ1-1 | TRBV5-5 | - | CASSFRGEAFF | TGTGCCAGCAGCTTCCGGGGTGAAGCTTTCTTT
- | TRBJ2-7 | TRBV7-9 | - | CSSSFTVDSYEQYF | TGTTCCAGCAGCTTTACTGTCGACTCCTACGAGCAGTACTTC
once | TRBJ1-2 | TRBV12-5 | TRBD1 | CASGPAGQGGNYGYTF | TGTGCTAGTGGCCCTGCTGGACAGGGGGGGAACTATGGCTACACCTTC
once | TRBJ2-2 | TRBV10-3 | - | CAIKGHPNTGELFF | TGTGCCATCAAGGGACACCCAAACACCGGGGAGCTGTTTTTT